This T cell receptor beta chain originates from a study of shared clonotypes between healthy human individuals (TCRdb year 2020). As for the study more broadly: The cohort comprised a couple of women and a few men aged 18 to 49 years. The study deeply sequenced blood TCR repertoires of about five healthy adults to estimate repertoire size and the extent of clonotype sharing between individuals. To increase sequencing depth and limit assay-specific biases, TCR repertoire library preparation and sequencing were carried out by different laboratories using diverse techniques. Per donor, leukapheresis produced somewhere between about 0.8 and 9 billion PBMCs. Overall study outcomes, separate from this receptor: Sampling was limited to blood, and TCR repertoires in tissue likely differ from TCR repertoires in blood. Pairwise subsampling indicated that sequencing depth was expected to affect the degree of clonotype sharing among donors. Because the study included only a small number of donors, the genetic and exposure-history diversity represented was limited.

Comment on this clone: The antigen it recognizes is unknown. Qualities for individual bases were not recorded, and no much larger clone is one base off.

TCR CDR3 regions were amplified from genomic DNA by multiplex PCR using the deep immunoSEQ assay. For each cell subset, the extracted genomic DNA was distributed evenly across all wells of several immunoSEQ 96-well plates, and each plate served as one replicate. For unsorted PBMC, approximately 0.3 ug of genomic DNA, equivalent to around 30,000 T cell genomes, went into each replicate PCR. Genomic DNA from unsorted PBMC was sequenced over ten immunoSEQ deep assay plates. The purified libraries were quantified using a Qubit 3.0 fluorometer, sized with a Bioanalyzer 2100, and then quantified again using the KAPA Library Quantification kit. A separate single-read 150-cycle Illumina NextSeq 550 flow cell was used to sequence each immunoSEQ 96-well plate. The source study handled its data this way. The immunoSEQ output contained only junctional sequences without quality scores, so filtering could not match that applied to full-length reads. Sequences were annotated with PyIR, a Python wrapper for IgBLAST v1.9, and V/J genes and CDR3 were assigned using IMGT germline references. Reads were filtered out if the reads had weak V/J assignments (E-value above 1e-6), no CDR3, stop codons, out-of-frame junctions, or ambiguous translated residues. V3J clonotypes were defined as sequences sharing the same inferred V gene, J gene, and CDR3 amino acid sequence. To compute the percentage overlap between repertoires, the number of shared unique clonotypes was divided by the size of the smaller repertoire. Repertoire richness was assessed with RTK rarefaction, the Chao1 estimator, and Recon v2.1 estimates of unobserved clonotypes. In TCRdb, the immuneACCESS table is reduced to in-frame sequences with V and J assigned. These tables do not hold every clone; where another copy was compared, an unresolved V gene accounts for under half, and the others remain unexplained. V and J calls plus clone size are reproduced from that table; the DNA served to infer D and trimming. For this sample the table gives about 530,000 clones, of which about three quarters were detected only once. The biggest ten clones account for approximately 12% of the sample.

Donors were healthy HIV-negative adults with no recently reported acute infections or vaccinations. Every donor was a Caucasian adult living in Nashville, Tennessee, USA. In the unsorted samples, 90 million or so PBMCs were counted, and genomic DNA was extracted using the QIAamp DNA Blood Mini kit. Blood was obtained by leukapheresis, after which PBMCs were separated by Ficoll-Histopaque density gradient centrifugation and cryopreserved in liquid nitrogen vapor phase. The sample was PBMCs. The receptor's source is a woman in her thirties or forties in good health. Some clones in this sample may be carry-over from other donors' samples.

The nucleotides read TGTGCCAGCCAAACCCAACCGGGACGGAGCTACGAGCAGTACTTC. Translated, this gives CASQTQPGRSYEQYF. The sequence is built from TRBV7-8 and TRBJ2-7; the D segment might be TRBD1 or TRBD2, since each matches 5 bases. Trimming costs V 8 bases and J 3 bases, and their ends lie 20 bases apart. The germline V gene specifies SGHVS as CDR1 and FQNEAQ as CDR2. Its CDR3 holds 15 amino acids, cysteine through phenylalanine. The entry retains the CDR3 DNA only, 45 bases that are in frame from base 1.